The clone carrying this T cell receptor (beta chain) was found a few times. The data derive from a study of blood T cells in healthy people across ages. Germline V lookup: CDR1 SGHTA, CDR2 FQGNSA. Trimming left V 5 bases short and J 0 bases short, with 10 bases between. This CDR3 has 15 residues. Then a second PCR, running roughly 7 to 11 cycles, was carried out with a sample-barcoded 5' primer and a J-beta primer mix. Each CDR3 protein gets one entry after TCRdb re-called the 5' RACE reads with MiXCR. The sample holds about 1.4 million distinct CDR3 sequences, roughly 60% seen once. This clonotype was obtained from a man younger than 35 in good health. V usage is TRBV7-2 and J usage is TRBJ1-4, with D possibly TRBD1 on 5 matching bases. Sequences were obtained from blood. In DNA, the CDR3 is TGTGCCAGCAGCCCTACAGGAGCAACTAATGAAAAACTGTTTTTT. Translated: CASSPTGATNEKLFF.